The present entry profiles one TCR beta chain with its context. This specimen belongs to a study of T cell responses to AZD1222 COVID-19 vaccine. Profiling relied on immunoSEQ multiplex PCR, and the TCRdb table lists in-frame clones only, not all of them. The data contain 90,000 or so clones, about 86% of them singletons. V lost 4 bases and J lost 5, with 9 bases in between. This CDR3 has 13 amino acids. Germline CDR1 and CDR2: MNHEY and SVGAGI. V is TRBV6-5 and J is TRBJ1-5, with D tentatively TRBD1 (5 bases). Material: peripheral blood, obtained on day 0 of AZD1222 vaccination. This sequence originates from an adult in good health. The CDR3 coding sequence is TGTGCCAGCAGTTCGCAGGGCGATCAGCCCCAGCATTTT. It specifies CASSSQGDQPQHF.